The TCR beta chain under discussion was sequenced for a study of neurological immune-mediated disorders. This clonotype came up many times. Its antigen is currently unknown. Study-wide results and caveats: The most TCR clonal expansion was seen in HTLV-1-associated myelopathy, whereas the least was seen in multiple sclerosis, below the level in healthy controls. The expanded clones of different subjects shared no CDR3 amino acid sequences (suggesting private repertoires in all groups).

The cDNA was synthesized by 5'RACE incorporating 10-nucleotide random UMIs. TCRdb analysed the 5' RACE reads with MiXCR anew, one entry per CDR3 protein. The profile covers 35,000 or so distinct CDR3 sequences, with approximately 10% appearing a single time and approximately 6.3% taken by the ten largest. CDR3 size: 11 residues. Per the germline V gene, CDR1 is DFQATT and CDR2 is SNEGSKA (reference sequence). Trimming cost V 5 bases and J 5 bases, with 9 bases left between them. The chain employs TRBV20-1 and TRBJ1-1; D perhaps matches TRBD1 (5 bases). Sequenced input: PBMCs. The source is a woman between 25 and 40 years old with HTLV-1-associated myelopathy (HAM/TSP). CDR3 bases: TGCAGTGCTGTCCGGGGGACTGAAGCTTTCTTT. Amino acids: CSAVRGTEAFF.